These 19 T cell receptor beta chains were all obtained from the same sample, sequenced in a study of control samples from healthy donors and cancer patients. The data were produced by immunoSEQ multiplex PCR, yet TCRdb's version contains in-frame clones alone and is incomplete. The sample yields around 81,000 clones, 85% to 95% seen once. The sample taken for sequencing was blood. The receptors were sampled from a woman aged 25-40 years in good health.

The genes are TRBV7-3 and TRBJ2-3, with D perhaps matching TRBD1 (5 bases). The CDR3 is made up of 13 amino acids. The ends were cut back, 4 bases at V and 2 bases at J, with 7 bases in the middle. Germline CDR1 SGHTA, CDR2 FQGTGA. The DNA for the CDR3 is TGTGCCAGCAGCTCGACAGTCACAGATACGCAGTATTTT. Its translation: CASSSTVTDTQYF.

There are a few counts of this clone. The chain uses TRBV2 and TRBJ2-2; D uncertain. V was cut by 8 bases and J by 5 bases, with 9 bases left in between. The germline V gene has CDR1 SNHLY and CDR2 FYNNEI. This CDR3 contains 12 residues. Here the CDR3 reads CASSVTTGELFF. The DNA for the CDR3 is TGTGCCAGCTCGGTAACTACCGGGGAGCTGTTTTTT. Full variable domain (rest looked up from reference TRBV2 and TRBJ2-2): EPEVTQTPSHQVTQMGQEVILRCVPISNHLYFYWYRQILGQKVEFLVSFYNNEISEKSEIFDDQFSVERPDGSNFTLKIRSTKLEDSAMYFCASSVTTGELFFGEGSRLTVL.

The chain is built from TRBV5-6 and TRBJ2-5; TRBD1 matches at 8 bases. Per the germline V gene, CDR1 is SGHDT and CDR2 is YYEEEE. The CDR3 consists of 16 residues. The trim removed 4 bases at V and 5 bases at J, leaving 13 bases unmatched. The CDR3 coding sequence is TGTGCCAGCAGCACACTAGTTGACAGGGGATACGAGACCCAGTACTTC. It specifies CASSTLVDRGYETQYF.

This clone came up a few times. The V call is TRBV5-8, the J call TRBJ2-1; 12 nucleotides agree with TRBD2. The CDR3 extends over 14 amino acids. V gave up 3 bases and J gave up 8 bases; unmatched junction bases: 3. Germline V gene data show CDR1 as SGHTS and CDR2 as YDEGEE. CDR3 sequence reads: CASSSRLAGDEQFF. The CDR3 nucleotides read TGTGCCAGCAGCTCGAGACTAGCGGGGGATGAGCAGTTCTTC.

The rearrangement uses TRBV28 and TRBJ2-2; 7 positions match TRBD2. The CDR3 extends over 16 amino acids. Germline CDR1 MDHEN, CDR2 SYDVKM. Trimming took 3 bases from V and 5 from J; bases not matched to a gene: 9. CDR3 nucleotides: TGTGCCAGCAGTTTGGGTTACGTGGGAGGGACCGGGGAGCTGTTTTTT. Translated, it gives CASSLGYVGGTGELFF. The entire variable domain, with the rest obtained from reference TRBV28 and TRBJ2-2, is as follows: DVKVTQSSRYLVKRTGEKVFLECVQDMDHENMFWYRQDPGLGLRLIYFSYDVKMKEKGDIPEGYSVSREKKERFSLILESASTNQTSMYLCASSLGYVGGTGELFFGEGSRLTVL.

The gene calls are TRBV15 and TRBJ2-3; no definite D call. V gave up 0 bases and J gave up 5 bases, with 12 bases separating them. This CDR3 has 15 amino acids. Germline V gene data show CDR1 as LNHNV and CDR2 as YYDKDF (reference sequence). CDR3 amino acids: CATSRDKVNVDTQYF. Written as DNA, the CDR3 is TGTGCCACCAGCAGAGATAAAGTAAATGTAGATACGCAGTATTTT.

This chain connects TRBV28 to TRBJ2-6; tentatively, D is TRBD2 (5 bases). The CDR3 totals 16 residues. Germline values: CDR1 MDHEN, CDR2 SYDVKM. V lost 7 bases, J lost 3 bases, and 16 bases lay in between. This CDR3 is CASTPGSEVGANVLTF. In DNA form, the CDR3 reads TGTGCCAGCACCCCGGGATCAGAGGTTGGGGCCAACGTCCTGACTTTC.

The V gene is TRBV5-4, the J gene TRBJ1-2; D ambiguous. V dropped 3 bases and J dropped 5 bases, with 20 bases sitting between them. The CDR3 totals 16 residues. Germline V CDR1 and CDR2: SGHNT, YYREEE (reference sequence). This chain's CDR3 is CASSWKERPLGYGYTF. DNA for the CDR3: TGTGCCAGCAGCTGGAAAGAGCGGCCACTCGGGTATGGCTACACCTTC.

The chain uses TRBV5-4 and TRBJ1-2; D remains unclear. The CDR3 extends over 13 amino acids. Trimming pared 1 base from V and 3 bases from J, leaving 7 bases between. CDR1 and CDR2 from the germline V gene are SGHNT and YYREEE (reference sequence). This chain's CDR3 is CASSLQRDYGYTF. DNA for the CDR3: TGTGCCAGCAGCTTGCAGAGGGACTATGGCTACACCTTC.

The chain couples TRBV5-8 to TRBJ1-1, with D perhaps matching TRBD1 (6 bases). The CDR3 runs 14 residues. Germline V gene lookup returns CDR1 SGHTS and CDR2 YDEGEE. The V and J ends lost 4 bases and 1 base respectively, with 11 bases between them. CDR3 nucleotides: TGTGCCAGCAGCCGATACAGGGAGAACACTGAAGCTTTCTTT. Its protein product is CASSRYRENTEAFF.

V and J are TRBV7-2 and TRBJ2-7; D might be TRBD2 (7 bases). V lost 1 base to trimming and J lost 0 bases, with 22 bases between them. The CDR3 is 19 amino acids. Per germline, CDR1 SGHTA and CDR2 FQGNSA. The CDR3 here is CASSLEWGAREVPSYEQYF. DNA for the CDR3: TGTGCCAGCAGCTTAGAGTGGGGGGCCCGGGAGGTCCCCTCCTACGAGCAGTACTTC.

V and J are TRBV5-8 and TRBJ1-2, with a possible D match to TRBD1 (6 bases). The germline V gene encodes CDR1 SGHTS and CDR2 YDEGEE. V dropped 0 bases and J dropped 2 bases, with 11 bases sitting between them. The CDR3 is 15 amino acids. The DNA for the CDR3 is TGTGCCAGCAGCTTGGTCGGGGGCGAGAACTATGGCTACACCTTC. Translation: CASSLVGGENYGYTF.

Comment on this clone: The germline gene is not matched at one end of the junction; a read error may be the cause. The DNA of the CDR3 is TGTGCCAGCAGTTCCCGGACAGGGCCGGCTTTT. It is translated as CASSSRTGPAF. V usage is TRBV28 and J usage is TRBJ1-3; 8 bases fit TRBD1. The CDR3 totals 11 residues. In germline, CDR1 is MDHEN, CDR2 SYDVKM.

The chain has TRBV30 and TRBJ1-1; 7 positions match TRBD1. The CDR3 contains 20 residues. Germline V gives CDR1 GTSNPN, CDR2 SVGIG (reference sequence). The ends lost 0 bases at V and 1 base at J; junction bases unmatched: 20. The CDR3 region is CAWSVPRLNRGSRTNTEAFF. The CDR3 coding sequence is TGTGCCTGGAGTGTTCCCCGATTAAACAGGGGAAGCAGGACGAACACTGAAGCTTTCTTT.

A word on this clone: One end of the junction does not line up with germline, which may come from a read error. The gene calls are TRBV6-5 and TRBJ1-4; D gene unclear. The CDR3 contains 15 residues. The germline V gene has CDR1 MNHEY and CDR2 SVGAGI. The CDR3 protein is CASSYSPATNEKLFF. For the CDR3, the DNA is TGTGCCAGCAGCTACTCTCCCGCAACTAATGAAAAACTGTTTTTT.

Regarding this clone: The same CDR3 is also encoded by other DNA sequences in this sample. This chain links TRBV5-1 with TRBJ2-2, with D unclear. Trimming pared 2 bases from V and 2 bases from J, leaving 1 base between. This CDR3 spans 12 amino acids. Looked up from germline, CDR1 is SGHRS and CDR2 is YFSETQ. The CDR3 loop is CASSFNTGELFF. Here the CDR3 DNA reads TGCGCCAGCAGCTTTAACACCGGGGAGCTGTTTTTT.

The chain employs TRBV18 and TRBJ2-7, with D perhaps matching TRBD2 (5 bases). CDR3 length: 16 residues. Germline-derived CDR1 and CDR2 are KGHSH and LQKENI. The V end was cut by 3 bases, the J end by 2 bases, with 17 bases between. The CDR3 DNA sequence: TGTGCCAGCTCACCGGGGTCGGGGAGAACGCCCTACGAGCAGTACTTC. It encodes CASSPGSGRTPYEQYF. Full variable domain (rest looked up from reference TRBV18 and TRBJ2-7): NAGVMQNPRHLVRRRGQEARLRCSPMKGHSHVYWYRQLPEEGLKFMVYLQKENIIDESGMPKERFSAEFPKEGPSILRIQQVVRGDSAAYFCASSPGSGRTPYEQYFGPGTRLTVT.

The chain combines TRBV11-2 with TRBJ1-2, with D hard to call. This CDR3 comprises 14 residues. The germline V gene encodes CDR1 SGHAT and CDR2 FQNNGV. Between the trimmed V and J ends, which lost 0 bases and 7 bases, there was a span of 12 bases. The CDR3 DNA sequence: TGTGCCAGCAGCTTAGACCTAAATTCTGCTGGCTACACCTTC. This gives the protein CASSLDLNSAGYTF.

In this sample, this clone turned up once. The chain couples TRBV11-1 to TRBJ2-1; D is perhaps TRBD2 (7 bases). Trimming pared 5 bases from V and 4 bases from J, leaving 18 bases between. This CDR3 has 16 amino acids. Looked up from germline, CDR1 is SGHAT and CDR2 is FQDESV (reference sequence). The CDR3 here is CASSNEGGGGYNEQFF. In DNA form, the CDR3 reads TGTGCCAGCAGCAACGAAGGGGGAGGGGGTTACAATGAGCAGTTCTTC.